The 8 T cell receptor beta chains listed next were all sequenced from one sample in a study of blood T cells in healthy people across ages. Through a sample-barcoded 5' primer and a J-beta primer mix, a second PCR was run for roughly 7 to 12 cycles. MiXCR, applied by TCRdb to the 5' RACE reads, yields one record per CDR3 protein. The sample holds some 1.5 million distinct CDR3 sequences, approximately 30% seen once. The sequencing input was blood. These TCRs come from a woman in her twenties or thirties in good health.

This clonotype was counted many times. The rearrangement uses TRBV10-3 and TRBJ2-7, with 11 bases aligning to TRBD1. This CDR3 is 15 amino acids long. The germline CDR1 and CDR2 sequences are ENHRY and SYGVKD. V was clipped by 10 bases and J by 6 bases; unmatched bases: 14. CDR3 in amino acids: CATEPTAGTGGEQYF. In nucleotides, the CDR3 is TGTGCCACCGAGCCTACTGCGGGGACAGGGGGCGAGCAGTACTTC.

This clonotype was found a few times. The rearrangement links TRBV6-6 to TRBJ1-4; D remains ambiguous. This CDR3 contains 14 residues. Germline V lookup: CDR1 MNHNY, CDR2 SVGAGI (reference sequence). Trimming cost V 0 bases and J 5 bases, with 7 bases left between them. CDR3 in amino acids: CASSYSSRNEKLFF. CDR3 bases: TGTGCCAGCAGTTACTCGAGCAGAAATGAAAAACTGTTTTTT.

In the case of this clonotype: This clone may be a read error of a much larger clone one base away. The chain uses TRBV7-2 and TRBJ2-1; perhaps D is TRBD1 or TRBD2 (6 bases each). V was pared by 2 bases and J by 13 bases, with 18 bases between. Germline V lookup: CDR1 SGHTA, CDR2 FQGNSA. CDR3 length equals 14 residues. For the CDR3, the DNA is TGTGCCAGCAGCTTATATGGGGGGCAGGAGCCCCAGTTCTTC. As protein: CASSLYGGQEPQFF. Filled out from reference TRBV7-2 and TRBJ2-1, the complete variable domain reads GAGVSQSPSNKVTEKGKDVELRCDPISGHTALYWYRQSLGQGLEFLIYFQGNSAPDKSGLPSDRFSAERTGGSVSTLTIQRTQQEDSAVYLCASSLYGGQEPQFFGPGTRLTVL.

This chain connects TRBV5-4 to TRBJ2-3; D is undetermined. CDR1 is SGHNT and CDR2 is YYREEE in the germline V gene (reference sequence). The CDR3 totals 15 residues. V lost 0 bases, J lost 5 bases, and 13 bases lay in between. The CDR3 protein is CASSLDQPLEDTQYF. Here the CDR3 DNA reads TGTGCCAGCAGCTTGGATCAACCCTTGGAAGATACGCAGTATTTT.

This sequence joins TRBV12-5 and TRBJ1-1; D perhaps matches TRBD1 (6 bases). Trimming stripped 4 bases from V and 1 base from J, with 16 bases between. This CDR3 comprises 16 residues. The germline V gene has CDR1 LGHNT and CDR2 FRNRAP. As DNA, the CDR3 is TGTGCTAGTGGTTCCCCCTTACAGGGCCGGAACACTGAAGCTTTCTTT. This translates into CASGSPLQGRNTEAFF. Full variable domain (outside the CDR3, taken from reference TRBV12-5 and TRBJ1-1): DARVTQTPRHKVTEMGQEVTMRCQPILGHNTVFWYRQTMMQGLELLAYFRNRAPLDDSGMPKDRFSAEMPDATLATLKIQPSEPRDSAVYFCASGSPLQGRNTEAFFGQGTRLTVV.

The chain carries TRBV20-1 and TRBJ1-4, with D possibly being TRBD1 (6 bases). The CDR3 is 13 residues long. Trimming took 3 bases from V and 7 from J, leaving 12 bases between them. Germline CDR1 and CDR2: DFQATT and SNEGSKA (reference sequence). CDR3 sequence reads: CSASHRVGEKLFF. In DNA form, the CDR3 reads TGCAGTGCTAGTCACAGGGTTGGTGAAAAACTGTTTTTT.

The chain has TRBV4-3 and TRBJ2-5; 8 bases are a match to TRBD2. Germline assignment: CDR1 LGHNA and CDR2 YSLEER. This CDR3 comprises 15 residues. V lost 4 bases and J lost 11; bases outside the gene matches: 15. CDR3 residues: CASSPDTGTRSGQYF. The CDR3 DNA is TGCGCCAGCAGCCCTGACACCGGGACTAGAAGTGGGCAGTACTTC.

In its sample, this clonotype was seen a few times. The V gene is TRBV7-2, the J gene TRBJ2-3; D is uncertain. This CDR3 has 13 residues. V was trimmed by 6 bases and J by 4 bases, leaving 11 bases between them. CDR1 and CDR2 (germline): SGHTA, FQGNSA. The CDR3 sequence: CASRWTGADTQYF. In nucleotides, the CDR3 is TGTGCCAGCAGGTGGACGGGCGCAGATACGCAGTATTTT.